A single sample gave rise to the 27 T cell receptor beta chains below, sequenced in a study of Ad26.COV2.S vaccination and SARS-CoV-2 variants. Described treatment: roughly 18 received Ad26.COV2.S at low or high dose, single or two shots; 5 received placebo; per-sample allocation not given. Repertoires come from day 63 after the first vaccine or placebo injection. Profiling relied on immunoSEQ multiplex PCR, and the TCRdb table lists in-frame clones only, not all of them. Here the sample spans about 350,000 clones, approximately 86% being singletons. The material was peripheral blood, obtained in a trial of Ad26.COV2.S vaccine versus placebo. The receptors come from a person aged 18-65 years who received the Ad26.COV2.S COVID-19 vaccine or a placebo.

This rearrangement joins TRBV6-6 to TRBJ1-6; 7 nucleotides match TRBD1. Germline V gives CDR1 MNHNY, CDR2 SVGAGI (reference sequence). This CDR3 is built from 14 residues. J lost 11 bases, V lost 2 bases, and 6 bases had no gene match. The CDR3: CASSYDREAAPLHF. In DNA, the CDR3 is TGTGCCAGCAGTTACGACAGGGAGGCTGCACCCCTCCACTTT.

This chain connects TRBV10-3 to TRBJ2-2, with TRBD2 matching over 14 bases. The CDR3 loop spans 20 amino acids. Germline loops: CDR1 ENHRY, CDR2 SYGVKD. The V segment lost 6 bases and the J segment 1 base; nucleotides outside the gene matches: 13. CDR3 sequence (DNA): TGTGCCATCAGGCACCCCGGGACTAGCGGGAGAGGGGGGAACACCGGGGAGCTGTTTTTT. It yields the protein CAIRHPGTSGRGGNTGELFF.

The chain combines TRBV18 with TRBJ2-5, with 8 bases that match TRBD2. The CDR3 spans 16 residues. V shed 3 bases and J 2 bases; nucleotides not matched to a gene: 8. The germline CDR1 and CDR2 sequences are KGHSH and LQKENI. CDR3 residues: CASSPPSGLSQETQYF. The CDR3 bases are TGTGCCAGCTCACCTCCTAGCGGGCTTTCGCAAGAGACCCAGTACTTC.

The CDR3 here is CASSQEGQGYGYTF. CDR3 DNA sequence: TGCGCCAGCAGCCAAGAGGGCCAAGGCTATGGCTACACCTTC. The chain joins TRBV4-1 to TRBJ1-2; no reliable D call. Germline lookup yields CDR1 MGHRA and CDR2 YSYEKL. The CDR3 is 14 residues long. Trimming removed 0 bases at V and 4 bases at J, with 9 bases between.

The chain combines TRBV4-1 with TRBJ2-1, with 8 bases that match TRBD2. CDR1 is MGHRA and CDR2 is YSYEKL in the germline V gene. Trimming removed 5 bases from V and 7 bases from J; junction bases left unmatched: 1. The CDR3 has 12 amino acids. CDR3 bases: TGCGCCAGCAGCTTAGCGGGGAATGAGCAGTTCTTC. Its protein is CASSLAGNEQFF.

CDR3 sequence (DNA): TGCGCCAGCAGCTTGCTCACGGCCGGACAGGCCTCCTACGAGCAGTACTTC. Protein product: CASSLLTAGQASYEQYF. The chain carries TRBV5-1 and TRBJ2-7; 7 positions agree with TRBD1. The V segment lost 1 base and the J segment 0 bases; nucleotides outside the gene matches: 10. CDR1 and CDR2 from the germline V gene are SGHRS and YFSETQ. The CDR3 spans 17 residues.

This sequence joins TRBV2 and TRBJ2-7; D may be TRBD1 (6 bases). V lost 2 bases and J lost 1, with 9 bases in between. CDR1 is SNHLY and CDR2 is FYNNEI in the germline V gene. This CDR3 comprises 14 residues. The CDR3 is CASSERTASYEQYF. CDR3 sequence (DNA): TGTGCCAGCAGTGAACGGACAGCATCCTACGAGCAGTACTTC.

The CDR3 is CASSLNPWAEGYTF. CDR3 in DNA: TGTGCCAGCAGCTTAAATCCTTGGGCGGAGGGCTACACCTTC. The rearrangement uses TRBV11-2 and TRBJ1-2; D is unresolved. Trimming shortened V by 2 bases and J by 8 bases, and 15 bases separated the two germline ends. CDR1 and CDR2 (germline): SGHAT, FQNNGV. The CDR3 has 14 residues. Variable domain in full (rest from reference TRBV11-2 and TRBJ1-2): EAGVAQSPRYKIIEKRQSVAFWCNPISGHATLYWYQQILGQGPKLLIQFQNNGVVDDSQLPKDRFSAERLKGVDSTLKIQPAKLEDSAVYLCASSLNPWAEGYTFGSGTRLTVV.

A few counts support this clone. The chain carries TRBV29-1 and TRBJ2-1; D tentatively fits TRBD1 or TRBD2 (5 bases each). V was cut by 1 base and J by 5 bases, with 18 bases left in between. CDR3 size: 16 residues. In germline, CDR1 is SQVTM, CDR2 ANQGSEA. In DNA form, the CDR3 reads TGCAGCGTTGAAGTTGGTTGGGGGTCGGGTCACAATGAGCAGTTCTTC. It codes for CSVEVGWGSGHNEQFF.

This rearrangement joins TRBV5-4 to TRBJ1-2; D perhaps matches TRBD1 (6 bases). The V gene's germline CDR1 is SGHNT and CDR2 YYREEE (reference sequence). The CDR3 extends over 14 amino acids. The V end was cut by 2 bases, the J end by 1 base, with 9 bases between. CDR3: CASSFGGLNYGYTF. CDR3 nucleotide sequence: TGTGCCAGCAGCTTTGGGGGCCTTAACTATGGCTACACCTTC.

The genes are TRBV19 and TRBJ2-1; D is perhaps TRBD2 (5 bases). The length of the CDR3 is 16 residues. V lost 4 bases and J 1 base, leaving 14 bases between the germline ends. Germline V gene lookup returns CDR1 LNHDA and CDR2 SQIVND (reference sequence). CDR3 sequence: CASSTLSVMSYNEQFF. In DNA form, the CDR3 reads TGTGCCAGTAGTACCCTTAGCGTGATGTCCTACAATGAGCAGTTCTTC.

V usage is TRBV6-2 or TRBV6-3 and J usage is TRBJ2-2; weak D call: TRBD1 (6 bases). V gave up 6 bases and J gave up 13 bases, with 21 bases separating them. Germline-derived CDR1 and CDR2 are MNHEY and SVGEGT. This CDR3 has 14 amino acids. CDR3 sequence: CASSLTLSGVLLFF. The DNA for the CDR3 is TGTGCCAGCAGCCTTACCCTTTCAGGGGTTCTGCTGTTTTTT.

The V call is TRBV9, the J call TRBJ2-1; 13 bases match TRBD2. Germline V CDR1 and CDR2: SGDLS, YYNGEE. V shed 0 bases, J shed 0 bases, and the junction held 9 bases outside the gene matches. The CDR3 runs to 20 residues. The CDR3 nucleotides are TGTGCCAGCAGCGTAGGACCCGGGACTAGCGGGGCGAGCTCCTACAATGAGCAGTTCTTC. Residues: CASSVGPGTSGASSYNEQFF.

The chain links TRBV28 to TRBJ2-7, with D perhaps matching TRBD1 (6 bases). The germline V and J ends were trimmed by 6 bases and 2 bases, with 11 bases remaining between them. Germline CDR1 MDHEN, CDR2 SYDVKM. The CDR3 sequence is 13 residues long. The CDR3 DNA reads TGTGCCAGCAGCTTAGGACAGACCTACGAGCAGTACTTC. Translation: CASSLGQTYEQYF.

This clone was counted a few times. The same CDR3 can be traced to other DNA sequences in this sample. The V and J genes are TRBV7-9 and TRBJ1-1; tentatively, D is TRBD1 (5 bases). The CDR3 has 13 amino acids. Trimming removed 3 bases at V and 1 base at J, with 6 bases between. Germline V gives CDR1 SEHNR, CDR2 FQNEAQ (reference sequence). This CDR3 is CASSLGQNTEAFF. The CDR3 DNA is TGTGCCAGCAGCTTGGGGCAGAACACTGAAGCTTTCTTT.

The chain is built from TRBV14 and TRBJ2-3, with TRBD2 as a possible D gene (7 bases). The germline CDR1 and CDR2 sequences are SGHDN and FVKESK. V was shortened by 5 bases and J by 3 bases, with 18 bases between the two germline ends. CDR3 size: 16 residues. CDR3 sequence: CASSKTGGRVTDTQYF. Written as DNA, the CDR3 is TGTGCCAGCAGCAAGACGGGGGGCCGGGTTACAGATACGCAGTATTTT.

The CDR3 loop reads CASSRFYEQYF. Here the CDR3 DNA reads TGTGCCAGCAGCCGATTCTACGAGCAGTACTTC. V is TRBV14 and J is TRBJ2-7; unclear D gene. V lost 4 bases and J lost 3, with 4 bases in between. CDR1 SGHDN and CDR2 FVKESK come from the germline V gene. The CDR3 spans 11 residues. Combining the CDR3 with reference TRBV14 and TRBJ2-7 gives the whole variable domain EAGVTQFPSHSVIEKGQTVTLRCDPISGHDNLYWYRRVMGKEIKFLLHFVKESKQDESGMPNNRFLAERTGGTYSTLKVQPAELEDSGVYFCASSRFYEQYFGPGTRLTVT.

V is TRBV4-3 and J is TRBJ2-1; D is undetermined. This CDR3 is 17 amino acids long. In germline, CDR1 is LGHNA, CDR2 YSLEER. V was trimmed by 3 bases and J by 1 base, leaving 16 bases between them. The CDR3 bases are TGCGCCAGCAGCCAGCGCCCTGGGGTAAGGTCCTACAATGAGCAGTTCTTC. This codes for CASSQRPGVRSYNEQFF.

V usage is TRBV19 and J usage is TRBJ1-1; D may be TRBD1 (5 bases). The CDR3 contains 14 residues. V was cut by 6 bases and J by 10 bases, with 21 bases left in between. Looked up from germline, CDR1 is LNHDA and CDR2 is SQIVND (reference sequence). This chain's CDR3 is CASSVRDVRSRAFF. CDR3 DNA sequence: TGTGCCAGTAGCGTCAGGGACGTCCGATCGAGAGCTTTCTTT.

The gene calls are TRBV28 and TRBJ2-3; tentative D call: TRBD1 (5 bases). This CDR3 is built from 15 residues. Trimming took 7 bases from V and 2 from J, leaving 16 bases between them. CDR1 is MDHEN, CDR2 SYDVKM, per germline. The CDR3 is CASTLTAKFTDTQYF. The CDR3 nucleotides read TGTGCCAGCACCCTGACAGCTAAATTCACAGATACGCAGTATTTT.

The J gene is TRBJ1-4, the V gene TRBV5-1, with D unresolved. CDR1 and CDR2 from the germline V gene are SGHRS and YFSETQ. V was shortened by 1 base and J by 0 bases, with 7 bases between the two germline ends. The CDR3 length is 15 residues. CDR3 nucleotide sequence: TGCGCCAGCAGCTTGTCGGGTGCAACTAATGAAAAACTGTTTTTT. It specifies CASSLSGATNEKLFF.

The chain uses TRBV6-2 or TRBV6-3 and TRBJ2-7, with TRBD2 identical over 9 bases. Trimming cost V 2 bases and J 2 bases; bases outside gene matches: 10. The CDR3 spans 17 residues. Germline loops: CDR1 MNHEY, CDR2 SVGEGT. As DNA, the CDR3 is TGTGCCAGCAGTTACCGACGATCCGGGACTAGCACCTACGAGCAGTACTTC. It encodes CASSYRRSGTSTYEQYF.

The chain carries TRBV4-1 and TRBJ1-2; 9 bases are a match to TRBD1. The germline CDR1 and CDR2 sequences are MGHRA and YSYEKL. The V segment lost 1 base and the J segment 4 bases; nucleotides outside the gene matches: 4. This CDR3 spans 15 amino acids. The CDR3: CASSQAGTGTYGYTF. CDR3 bases: TGCGCCAGCAGCCAAGCCGGGACAGGGACCTATGGCTACACCTTC.

The count of this clone is one. V usage is TRBV5-6 and J usage is TRBJ2-5, with D unclear. CDR3 size: 11 residues. Between the trimmed V and J ends, which lost 5 bases and 0 bases, there was a span of 2 bases. Germline V gene sequence: CDR1 SGHDT, CDR2 YYEEEE. The CDR3 region has the DNA TGTGCCAGCAGGTACCAAGAGACCCAGTACTTC. Amino acid sequence: CASRYQETQYF.

The V and J genes are TRBV28 and TRBJ2-7; D might be TRBD2 (6 bases). Germline CDR1 MDHEN, CDR2 SYDVKM. The germline V and J ends were trimmed by 7 bases and 0 bases, with 16 bases remaining between them. The CDR3 runs to 15 residues. DNA of the CDR3: TGTGCCAGCACCCGTACCGGGGACTTCTCCTACGAGCAGTACTTC. Its protein product is CASTRTGDFSYEQYF.

The rearrangement uses TRBV7-8 and TRBJ1-6, with a possible D match to TRBD1 (6 bases). Per the germline V gene, CDR1 is SGHVS and CDR2 is FQNEAQ. Trimming removed 3 bases from V and 5 bases from J, with 11 bases in between. The CDR3 sequence is 15 residues long. The CDR3, as DNA: TGTGCCAGCAGCTTCGTACAGGGAAATAATTCACCCCTCCACTTT. Protein product: CASSFVQGNNSPLHF.

This sequence joins TRBV4-3 and TRBJ2-1; no definite D call. Germline V CDR1 and CDR2: LGHNA, YSLEER. The CDR3 extends over 16 amino acids. V was trimmed by 0 bases and J by 2 bases, leaving 11 bases between them. CDR3 residues: CASSQDWADPYNEQFF. The CDR3 DNA reads as TGCGCCAGCAGCCAAGATTGGGCGGATCCCTACAATGAGCAGTTCTTC.